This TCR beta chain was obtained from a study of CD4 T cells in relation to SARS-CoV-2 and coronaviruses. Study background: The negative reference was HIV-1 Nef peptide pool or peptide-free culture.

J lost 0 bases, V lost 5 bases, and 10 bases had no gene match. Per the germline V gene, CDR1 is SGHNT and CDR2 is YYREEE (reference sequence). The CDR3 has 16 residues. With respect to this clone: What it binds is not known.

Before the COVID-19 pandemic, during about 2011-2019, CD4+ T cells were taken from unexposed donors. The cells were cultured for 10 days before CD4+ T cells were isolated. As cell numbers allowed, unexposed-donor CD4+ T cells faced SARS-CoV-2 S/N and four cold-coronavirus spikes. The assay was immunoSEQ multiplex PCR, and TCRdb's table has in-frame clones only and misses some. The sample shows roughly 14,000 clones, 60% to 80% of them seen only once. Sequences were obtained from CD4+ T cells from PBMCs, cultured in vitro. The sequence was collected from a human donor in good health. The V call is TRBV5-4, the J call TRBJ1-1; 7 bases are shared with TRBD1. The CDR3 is CASSRGDSRLNTEAFF. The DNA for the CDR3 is TGTGCCAGCAGTCGAGGGGACAGCCGATTGAACACTGAAGCTTTCTTT.